The rows below give T cell receptor beta chains drawn from one sample of a study of blood T cells in healthy people across ages. One entry per CDR3 protein results from TCRdb running MiXCR on the 5' RACE reads. The sample has about 1,400,000 distinct CDR3 sequences, almost 60% seen once. The sample comprised blood. The receptors come from a man between 18 and 29 years old in good health. Each CDR3 is given with its conserved first and last residue. A D gene is named only where the DNA matches it firmly. The size of a clone is reported for some rows only, either as once, few or many, or as a class for expanded clones.

J	size	D	V	CDR3	DNA
TRBJ2-5	NA	NA	TRBV9	CASSPFGAGALKTQYF	TGTGCCAGCAGCCCATTTGGTGCAGGGGCGTTGAAGACCCAGTACTTC
TRBJ2-7	few	NA	TRBV4-2	CASSAAPGSHEQYF	TGTGCCAGCAGTGCCGCCCCAGGGTCTCACGAGCAGTACTTC
TRBJ2-5	few	TRBD2	TRBV29-1	CSAQSLAGGGRETQYF	TGCAGCGCACAATCCTTAGCGGGAGGGGGTCGAGAGACCCAGTACTTC
TRBJ2-5	NA	NA	TRBV3-1	CASSQDRPSGETQYF	TGTGCCAGCAGCCAAGATCGTCCCAGCGGGGAGACCCAGTACTTC
TRBJ2-7	once	NA	TRBV20-1	CSATGTAGLYEQYF	TGCAGTGCCACCGGCACGGCAGGGCTCTACGAGCAGTACTTC
TRBJ2-5	NA	NA	TRBV10-3	CAISEKILTQETQYF	TGTGCCATCAGTGAAAAGATCCTTACACAAGAGACCCAGTACTTC
TRBJ2-2	NA	NA	TRBV20-1	CSARVGGNTGELFF	TGCAGTGCTAGAGTCGGCGGGAACACCGGGGAGCTGTTTTTT
TRBJ1-2	NA	NA	TRBV5-1	CASKEGVASYGYTF	TGCGCCAGCAAGGAGGGGGTAGCCTCCTATGGCTACACCTTC
TRBJ2-7	NA	NA	TRBV5-1	CASSLAHRFYYEQYF	TGCGCCAGCAGCTTGGCACATCGGTTCTACTACGAGCAGTACTTC
TRBJ2-7	NA	NA	TRBV7-2	CASGNSYEQYF	TGTGCCAGCGGGAACTCCTACGAGCAGTACTTC
TRBJ1-2	NA	NA	TRBV15	CATSRGRGVEYGYTF	TGTGCCACCAGCAGAGGTCGGGGGGTCGAATATGGCTACACCTTC
TRBJ2-7	NA	NA	TRBV19	CASSPGVGEQYF	TGTGCCAGTAGTCCCGGTGTTGGGGAGCAGTACTTC
TRBJ2-1	few	NA	TRBV29-1	CSVDPTDPHSEQFF	TGCAGCGTTGACCCCACCGATCCCCACTCTGAGCAGTTCTTC